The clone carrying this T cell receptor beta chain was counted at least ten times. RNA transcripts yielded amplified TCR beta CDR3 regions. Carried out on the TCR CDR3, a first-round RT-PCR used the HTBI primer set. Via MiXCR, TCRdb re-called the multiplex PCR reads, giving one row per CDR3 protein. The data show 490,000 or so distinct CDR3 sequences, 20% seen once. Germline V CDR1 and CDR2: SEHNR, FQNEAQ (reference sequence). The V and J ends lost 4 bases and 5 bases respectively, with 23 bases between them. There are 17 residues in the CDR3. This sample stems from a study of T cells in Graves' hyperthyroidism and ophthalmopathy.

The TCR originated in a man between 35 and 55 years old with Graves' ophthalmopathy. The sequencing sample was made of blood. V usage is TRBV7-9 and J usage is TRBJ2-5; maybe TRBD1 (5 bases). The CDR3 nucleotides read TGTGCCAGCAGCTCCATACCGGATCCCAGGGCCCCCGAGACCCAGTACTTC. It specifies CASSSIPDPRAPETQYF. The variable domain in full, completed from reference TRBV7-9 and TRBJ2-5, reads DTGVSQNPRHKITKRGQNVTFRCDPISEHNRLYWYRQTLGQGPEFLTYFQNEAQLEKSRLLSDRFSAERPKGSFSTLEIQRTEQGDSAMYLCASSSIPDPRAPETQYFGPGTRLLVL.